The present T cell receptor (beta chain) was sequenced within a study of blood T cell repertoires in COVID-19. Here immunoSEQ multiplex PCR was the method, and the copy in TCRdb shows in-frame clones only, minus some. The sample gives a few hundred thousand clones, roughly 87% of which show up once; approximately 3% is in the top ten. The V and J ends lost 0 bases and 5 bases respectively, with 15 bases between them. CDR3 length equals 15 residues. Germline loops: CDR1 SGHRS, CDR2 YFSETQ. This clonotype was obtained from a woman aged 25 to 39 who had recovered from COVID-19. The V gene is TRBV5-1, the J gene TRBJ2-7; possible D gene TRBD1, 5 bases. Sequencing input: PBMCs or T cells enriched from blood (not recorded which). As DNA, the CDR3 is TGCGCCAGCAGCTTGGATGGGCAGGGTGGCCACGAGCAGTACTTC. Translated: CASSLDGQGGHEQYF. The full variable domain, with the rest looked up from reference TRBV5-1 and TRBJ2-7, is KAGVTQTPRYLIKTRGQQVTLSCSPISGHRSVSWYQQTPGQGLQFLFEYFSETQRNKGNFPGRFSGRQFSNSRSEMNVSTLELGDSALYLCASSLDGQGGHEQYFGPGTRLTVT.